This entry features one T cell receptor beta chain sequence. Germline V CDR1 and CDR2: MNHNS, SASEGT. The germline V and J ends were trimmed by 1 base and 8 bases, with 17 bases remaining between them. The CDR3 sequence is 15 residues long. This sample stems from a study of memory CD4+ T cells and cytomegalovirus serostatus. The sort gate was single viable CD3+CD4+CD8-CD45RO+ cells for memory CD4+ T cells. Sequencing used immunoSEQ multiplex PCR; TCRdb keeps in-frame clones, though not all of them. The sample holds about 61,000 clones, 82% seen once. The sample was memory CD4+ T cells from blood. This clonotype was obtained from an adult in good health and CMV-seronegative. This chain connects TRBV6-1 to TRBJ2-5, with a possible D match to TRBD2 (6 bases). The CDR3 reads CASSEGVGGEGTQYF. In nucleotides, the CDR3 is TGTGCCAGCAGTGAAGGGGTCGGAGGGGAAGGTACCCAGTACTTC.